This T cell receptor (beta chain) originates from a study of blood T cells in healthy people across ages. Whole-study findings and limits: Significant beta diversity loss was already apparent by age approximately 40, declining roughly linearly. Unsorted PBMC material precluded a definitive naive versus antigen-experienced comparison.

The germline V gene has CDR1 SQVTM and CDR2 ANQGSEA. V lost 6 bases, J lost 2 bases, and 16 bases lay in between. The CDR3 contains 15 residues. Comments on this clonotype: The antigen remains undetermined.

Primers used in a second PCR of roughly 6 to 12 cycles were a sample-barcoded 5' primer and a J-beta primer mix. Sequencing yielded, for each sample, at least 2.5 million paired-end reads carrying CDR3. Using its own MiXCR run on the 5' RACE reads, TCRdb lists one record per CDR3 protein. The sample records 800,000 or so distinct CDR3 sequences, 35% to 60% being singletons. This chain links TRBV29-1 with TRBJ2-2; D unresolved. This clonotype was obtained from a man of 80 years or more in good health. The sample consisted of blood. The CDR3 bases are TGCAGCGTCGAGTTACCCCCGGGCAACACCGGGGAGCTGTTTTTT. Amino acid sequence: CSVELPPGNTGELFF.